This TCR beta chain appears in the sequencing data of a study of blood T cells in healthy people across ages. Broader study findings: Conclusively comparing naive with antigen-experienced cells was impossible with unsorted PBMCs.

Alongside a J-beta primer mix, a sample-barcoded 5' primer served in a second PCR lasting roughly 7 to 11 cycles. TCRdb re-derived calls from the 5' RACE reads in MiXCR, one entry per CDR3 protein. In the table there are about 900,000 distinct CDR3 sequences, under 50% of which are singletons. A note on this clonotype: Antigen specificity is unknown.

Per the germline V gene, CDR1 is SGDLS and CDR2 is YYNGEE. The CDR3 runs to 15 residues. V gave up 3 bases and J gave up 0 bases, with 13 bases separating them. The TCR was taken from a young man in good health. This chain joins TRBV9 and TRBJ2-7; tentative D call: TRBD2 (5 bases). Sequenced input: blood. As DNA, the CDR3 is TGTGCCAGCAGCGCCGGACTCAGTAGCTCCTACGAGCAGTACTTC. Protein sequence: CASSAGLSSSYEQYF.